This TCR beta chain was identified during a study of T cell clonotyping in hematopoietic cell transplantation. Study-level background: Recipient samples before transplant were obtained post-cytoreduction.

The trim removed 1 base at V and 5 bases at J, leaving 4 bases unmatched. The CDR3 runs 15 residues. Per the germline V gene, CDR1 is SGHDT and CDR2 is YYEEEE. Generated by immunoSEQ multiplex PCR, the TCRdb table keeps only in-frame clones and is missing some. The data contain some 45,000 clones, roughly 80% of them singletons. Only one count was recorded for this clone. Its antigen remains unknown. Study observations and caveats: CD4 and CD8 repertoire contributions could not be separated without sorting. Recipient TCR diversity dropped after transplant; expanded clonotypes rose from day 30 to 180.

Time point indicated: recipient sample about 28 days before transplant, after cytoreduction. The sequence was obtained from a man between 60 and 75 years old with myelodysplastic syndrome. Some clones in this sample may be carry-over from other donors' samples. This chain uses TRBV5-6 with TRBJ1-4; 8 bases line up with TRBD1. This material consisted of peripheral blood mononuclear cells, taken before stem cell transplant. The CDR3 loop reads CASSLRTGRNEKLFF. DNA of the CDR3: TGTGCCAGCAGCTTGAGGACAGGGCGAAATGAAAAACTGTTTTTT.